This T cell receptor (beta chain) was sequenced for a study of cytomegalovirus exposure and HLA in healthy donors. Notes on the study in general: Earlier analysis yielded a pattern in which most TCR beta V segments were productive about 87% or about 30% of the time. An apparent linkage of common viral pathogens to several of the most significant clusters emerged in a later analysis.

Germline-derived CDR1 and CDR2 are MNHNS and SASEGT. The CDR3 spans 15 residues. A multiplex PCR was run with 60 Vbeta primers and 13 Jbeta primers. Libraries were prepared by immunoSEQ multiplex PCR; TCRdb keeps only in-frame clonotypes and omits some of them. The table has about 130,000 clones, roughly 84% seen once; the top ten hold roughly 1.7%. Of note for this clone: What it binds is not known.

This receptor was taken from a boy younger than 18 in good health and CMV-seronegative. The chain couples TRBV6-1 to TRBJ2-5, with 9 bases identical to TRBD1. The J call may be faulty, since TRBJ2-7 better matches the DNA end. Sequenced: PBMCs. Here the CDR3 DNA reads TGTGCCAGCAGTGAAGCGACAGGGGGCTCCTACGAGCAGTACTTC. Its translation: CASSEATGGSYEQYF.